This note documents a single T cell receptor (beta chain) sequence. Its specificity is not known. TCRdb passed the reads through MiXCR, listing each CDR3 protein once. The sample contains under 850,000 distinct CDR3 sequences, less than 40% of which appear only once. This sample was taken from a study of T cell repertoires in cytomegalovirus infection. In the study overall: Both a matching HLA type and CMV infection were indicated by public TCR beta signatures.

The study's findings and limits: It was HLA-C-restricted CMV-specific TCR beta clonotypes that dominated the response ex vivo.

The receptor was isolated from a human donor in good health (CMV status not recorded). Some clones in this sample may be carry-over from other donors' samples. The sample consisted of PBMCs.

CDR3: CASSLDMGLLSNQPQHF. Here the CDR3 DNA reads TGTGCCAGCAGCTTAGATATGGGGCTGTTGAGCAATCAGCCCCAGCATTTT. The chain uses TRBV7-8 and TRBJ1-5; D possibly corresponds to TRBD1 (5 bases). Trimming took 1 base from V and 1 from J, leaving 14 bases between them. The CDR3 length is 17 residues. CDR1 is SGHVS and CDR2 is FQNEAQ in the germline V gene.